One sample yielded the 13 T cell receptor beta chains listed below, sequenced in a study of cytomegalovirus exposure and HLA in healthy donors. 13 Jbeta primers and 60 Vbeta primers were used for the PCR. Method: immunoSEQ multiplex PCR; TCRdb's copy keeps in-frame clones and lacks some. The sample includes about 130,000 clones, roughly four fifths of them seen just once. Sequencing was performed on PBMCs. The receptor set was obtained from a middle-aged woman in good health and CMV-seropositive.

The chain employs TRBV5-6 and TRBJ2-1; 7 bases map to TRBD2. CDR3 length: 16 amino acids. Germline assignment: CDR1 SGHDT and CDR2 YYEEEE. The ends lost 1 base at V and 8 bases at J; junction bases unmatched: 12. In DNA, the CDR3 is TGTGCCAGCAGCTTGTTCGGGTTGGGGGGGAGCGATGAGCAGTTCTTC. It is translated as CASSLFGLGGSDEQFF. Combining the CDR3 with reference TRBV5-6 and TRBJ2-1 gives the whole variable domain DAGVTQSPTHLIKTRGQQVTLRCSPKSGHDTVSWYQQALGQGPQFIFQYYEEEERQRGNFPDRFSGHQFPNYSSELNVNALLLGDSALYLCASSLFGLGGSDEQFFGPGTRLTVL.

The chain is built from TRBV6-6 and TRBJ2-7, with 7 bases lining up with TRBD1. In germline, CDR1 is MNHNY, CDR2 SVGAGI (reference sequence). The V and J ends lost 7 bases and 2 bases, in that order; junction bases with no gene match: 5. This CDR3 is 13 amino acids long. CDR3 sequence: CASTETGPYEQYF. For the CDR3, the DNA is TGTGCCAGCACCGAGACAGGGCCCTACGAGCAGTACTTC.

This sequence joins TRBV7-9 and TRBJ1-3, with D possibly matching TRBD1 (5 bases). Germline V gives CDR1 SEHNR, CDR2 FQNEAQ (reference sequence). With 2 bases removed from V and 0 bases from J, the gap between germline ends came to 17 bases. The CDR3 spans 18 residues. The DNA of the CDR3 is TGTGCCAGCAGCTTACCCCCCCAACAGGAACTCTCTGGAAACACCATATATTTT. Protein product: CASSLPPQQELSGNTIYF.

V usage is TRBV11-2 and J usage is TRBJ1-2; D is unresolved. CDR3 length: 14 amino acids. The V gene lost 1 base and the J gene lost 5 bases, with 11 bases spanning the gap. The V gene's germline CDR1 is SGHAT and CDR2 FQNNGV. DNA of the CDR3: TGTGCCAGCAGCTTAGGACTGATTACATATGGCTACACCTTC. Translation gives CASSLGLITYGYTF.

The chain combines TRBV28 with TRBJ2-7; 9 bases map to TRBD2. Germline CDR1 MDHEN, CDR2 SYDVKM. CDR3 length: 15 residues. V shed 6 bases, J shed 3 bases, and the junction held 9 bases outside the gene matches. The CDR3 coding sequence is TGTGCCAGCAGACCCCATAGCGGGAGTGACTACGAGCAGTACTTC. It specifies CASRPHSGSDYEQYF.

The chain combines TRBV6-1 with TRBJ2-1; D is perhaps TRBD2 (7 bases). Germline lookup yields CDR1 MNHNS and CDR2 SASEGT. Trimming cost V 3 bases and J 7 bases, with 22 bases left between them. The CDR3 spans 17 residues. The CDR3: CASSDQLGGTLRNEQFF. The CDR3 nucleotides read TGTGCCAGCAGTGATCAGTTGGGGGGGACACTGCGAAATGAGCAGTTCTTC.

This sequence joins TRBV5-6 and TRBJ2-7; 8 bases map to TRBD1. The CDR3 spans 11 residues. The germline CDR1 and CDR2 sequences are SGHDT and YYEEEE. After removal of 4 bases from V and 11 bases from J, the junction contained 5 bases not matched to a gene. This chain's CDR3 is CASSQGQAEYF. In DNA, the CDR3 is TGTGCCAGCAGCCAGGGACAGGCCGAGTACTTC.

The V gene is TRBV20-1, the J gene TRBJ2-7; possibly TRBD2 for D (5 bases). Trimming left V 6 bases short and J 2 bases short, with 8 bases between. This CDR3 comprises 11 residues. CDR1 is DFQATT, CDR2 SNEGSKA, per germline (reference sequence). The CDR3: CSAERTYEQYF. The CDR3 DNA sequence: TGCAGTGCCGAGCGGACCTACGAGCAGTACTTC.

V gene TRBV28 combines with J gene TRBJ2-5, with 8 bases fitting TRBD1. Germline V gives CDR1 MDHEN, CDR2 SYDVKM. With V trimmed by 5 bases and J by 2 bases, 7 bases remained unmatched. The CDR3 runs 15 residues. The CDR3: CASSTRTGLQETQYF. The CDR3 nucleotides read TGTGCCAGCAGTACCCGGACAGGGCTTCAAGAGACCCAGTACTTC.

The V and J genes are TRBV11-2 and TRBJ1-5; unclear D gene. This CDR3 spans 15 amino acids. V gave up 1 base and J gave up 0 bases, with 7 bases separating them. Germline V gene lookup returns CDR1 SGHAT and CDR2 FQNNGV. CDR3 coding DNA: TGTGCCAGCAGCTTAGGCGGGTCTAGCAATCAGCCCCAGCATTTT. Encoded protein: CASSLGGSSNQPQHF.

This clone was detected a few times. This chain's CDR3 is CASSPLRTSGGSSSYNEQFF. DNA of the CDR3: TGTGCCAGCTCACCCCTTCGGACTAGCGGGGGTTCTAGCTCCTACAATGAGCAGTTCTTC. The rearrangement uses TRBV18 and TRBJ2-1, with 13 bases identical to TRBD2. With V trimmed by 3 bases and J by 0 bases, 11 bases remained unmatched. The V gene's germline CDR1 is KGHSH and CDR2 LQKENI. CDR3 size: 20 residues.

The V and J genes are TRBV6-1 and TRBJ1-5; D gene uncertain. The CDR3 runs to 13 residues. V gave up 7 bases and J gave up 0 bases, with 7 bases separating them. The germline V gene encodes CDR1 MNHNS and CDR2 SASEGT. DNA for the CDR3: TGTGCCAGCACACTCTATAGCAATCAGCCCCAGCATTTT. Translation: CASTLYSNQPQHF.

V and J are TRBV5-1 and TRBJ2-7, with TRBD2 matching over 8 bases. Trimming at V came to 10 bases and at J to 4 bases, leaving 7 bases not matched to a gene. Germline values: CDR1 SGHRS, CDR2 YFSETQ. The CDR3 covers 12 residues. The CDR3 sequence is CAYGRARYEQYF. CDR3 nucleotides: TGCGCCTACGGGAGGGCACGGTACGAGCAGTACTTC. Full variable domain (rest looked up from reference TRBV5-1 and TRBJ2-7): KAGVTQTPRYLIKTRGQQVTLSCSPISGHRSVSWYQQTPGQGLQFLFEYFSETQRNKGNFPGRFSGRQFSNSRSEMNVSTLELGDSALYLCAYGRARYEQYFGPGTRLTVT.